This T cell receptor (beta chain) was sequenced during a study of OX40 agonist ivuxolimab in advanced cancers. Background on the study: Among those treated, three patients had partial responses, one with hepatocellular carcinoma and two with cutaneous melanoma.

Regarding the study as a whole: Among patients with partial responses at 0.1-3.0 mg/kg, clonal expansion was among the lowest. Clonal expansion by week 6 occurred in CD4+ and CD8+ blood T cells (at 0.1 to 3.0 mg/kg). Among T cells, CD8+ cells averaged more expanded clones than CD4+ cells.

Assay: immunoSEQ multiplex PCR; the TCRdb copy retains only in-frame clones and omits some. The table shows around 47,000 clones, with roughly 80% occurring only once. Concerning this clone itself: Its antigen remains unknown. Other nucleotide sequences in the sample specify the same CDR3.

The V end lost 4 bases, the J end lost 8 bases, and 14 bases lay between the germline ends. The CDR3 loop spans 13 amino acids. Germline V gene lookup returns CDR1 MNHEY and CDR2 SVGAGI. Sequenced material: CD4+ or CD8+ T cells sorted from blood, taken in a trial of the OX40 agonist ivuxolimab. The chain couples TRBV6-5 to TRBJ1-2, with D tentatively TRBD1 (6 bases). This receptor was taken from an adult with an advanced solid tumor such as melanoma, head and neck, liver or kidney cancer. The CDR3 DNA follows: TGTGCCAGCAGTTGGGGGCGGGTGGGGGGCTACACCTTC. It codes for CASSWGRVGGYTF.